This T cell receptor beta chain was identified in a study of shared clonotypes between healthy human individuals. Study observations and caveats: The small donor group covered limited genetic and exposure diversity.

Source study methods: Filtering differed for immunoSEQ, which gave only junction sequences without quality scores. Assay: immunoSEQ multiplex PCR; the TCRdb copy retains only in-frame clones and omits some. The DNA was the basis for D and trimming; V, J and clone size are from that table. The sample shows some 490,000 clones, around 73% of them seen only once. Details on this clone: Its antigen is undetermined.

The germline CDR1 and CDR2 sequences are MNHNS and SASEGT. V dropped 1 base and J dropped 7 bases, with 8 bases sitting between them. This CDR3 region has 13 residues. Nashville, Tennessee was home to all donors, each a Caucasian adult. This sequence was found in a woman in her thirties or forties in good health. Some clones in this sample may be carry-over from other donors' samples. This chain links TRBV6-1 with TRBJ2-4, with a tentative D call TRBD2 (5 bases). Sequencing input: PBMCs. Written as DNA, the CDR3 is TGTGCCAGCAGTGAAGAAGGACTGAACATTCAGTACTTC. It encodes CASSEEGLNIQYF.